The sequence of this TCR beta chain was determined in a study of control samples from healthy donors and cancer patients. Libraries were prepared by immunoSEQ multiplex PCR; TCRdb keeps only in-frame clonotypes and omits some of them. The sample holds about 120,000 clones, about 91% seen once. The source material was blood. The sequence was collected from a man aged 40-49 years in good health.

This CDR3 reads CASSLGGGSYNEQFF. The CDR3 bases are TGTGCCAGCAGCTTAGGCGGGGGTTCCTACAATGAGCAGTTCTTC. The rearrangement links TRBV7-2 to TRBJ2-1, with 7 nucleotides matching TRBD2. The germline CDR1 and CDR2 sequences are SGHTA and FQGNSA. CDR3 size: 15 residues. The V and J ends lost 1 base and 1 base, in that order; junction bases with no gene match: 1.